This T cell receptor (beta chain) derives from a study of T cell clones after liver transplantation. Overall study context: Third-party-reactive TCRbeta sequences from pre-transplant mixed lymphocyte reactions served as antigen-independent comparators. At least one year of complete immunosuppression withdrawal without enzymes over twice normal defined tolerance. Findings and caveats of the study: Graft donor-reactive T cells possibly entered the graft instead of undergoing deletion.

With respect to this clone: Its antigen is as yet unknown.

V was pared by 5 bases and J by 3 bases, with 3 bases of the junction left unmatched. Germline CDR1 is MDHEN and CDR2 is SYDVKM. The CDR3 contains 13 residues. Unstimulated PBMCs were sorted into CD3+CD4+ and CD3+CD8+ populations. Method: immunoSEQ multiplex PCR; TCRdb's copy keeps in-frame clones and lacks some. The table has 55,000 to 75,000 clones, around 70% seen once. Sequenced material: CD4+ T cells from blood, taken at the approximately 15-month timepoint. This clonotype was obtained from a human patient who received a liver transplant. A subset of T cells may come from the graft donor. This chain connects TRBV28 to TRBJ2-7; 8 nucleotides agree with TRBD1. Here the CDR3 reads CASSEGQGYEQYF. CDR3 DNA: TGTGCCAGCAGTGAAGGACAGGGCTACGAGCAGTACTTC.